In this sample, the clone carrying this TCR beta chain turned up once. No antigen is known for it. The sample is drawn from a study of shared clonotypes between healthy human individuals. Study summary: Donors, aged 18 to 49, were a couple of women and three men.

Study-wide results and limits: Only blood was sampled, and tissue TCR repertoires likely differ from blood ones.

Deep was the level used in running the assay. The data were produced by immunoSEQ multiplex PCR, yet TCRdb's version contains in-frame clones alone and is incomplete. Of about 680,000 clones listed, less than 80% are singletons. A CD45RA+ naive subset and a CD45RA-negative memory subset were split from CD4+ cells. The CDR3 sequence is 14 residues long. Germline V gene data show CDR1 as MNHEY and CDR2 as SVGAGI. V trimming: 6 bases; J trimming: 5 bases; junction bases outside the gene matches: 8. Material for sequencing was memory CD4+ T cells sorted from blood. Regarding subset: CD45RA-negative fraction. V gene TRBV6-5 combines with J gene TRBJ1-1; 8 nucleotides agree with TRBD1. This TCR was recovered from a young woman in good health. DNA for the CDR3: TGTGCCAGCAGACCAGACAGGGGCCATACTGAAGCTTTCTTT. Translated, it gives CASRPDRGHTEAFF.